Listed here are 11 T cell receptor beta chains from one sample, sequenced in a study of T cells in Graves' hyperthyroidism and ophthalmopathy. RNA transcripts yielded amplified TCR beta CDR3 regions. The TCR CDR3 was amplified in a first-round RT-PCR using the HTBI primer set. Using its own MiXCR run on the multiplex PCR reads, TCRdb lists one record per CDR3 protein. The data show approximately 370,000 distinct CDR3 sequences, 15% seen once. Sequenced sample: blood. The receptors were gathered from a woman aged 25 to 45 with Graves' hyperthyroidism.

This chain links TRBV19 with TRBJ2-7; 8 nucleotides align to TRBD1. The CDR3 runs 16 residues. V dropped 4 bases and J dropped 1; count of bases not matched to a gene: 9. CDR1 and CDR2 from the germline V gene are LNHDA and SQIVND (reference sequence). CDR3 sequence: CASSTYQGAPSYEQYF. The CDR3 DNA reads TGTGCCAGTAGTACTTACCAGGGGGCCCCGTCCTACGAGCAGTACTTC.

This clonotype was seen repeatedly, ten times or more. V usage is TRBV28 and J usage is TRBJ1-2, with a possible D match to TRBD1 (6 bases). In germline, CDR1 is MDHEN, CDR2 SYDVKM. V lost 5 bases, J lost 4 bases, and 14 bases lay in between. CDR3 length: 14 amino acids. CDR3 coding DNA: TGTGCCAGCAGTCCGGCAGGGGAACCCTATGGCTACACCTTC. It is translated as CASSPAGEPYGYTF.

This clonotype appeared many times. This chain's CDR3 is CASSGGRGSSYNEQFF. The DNA for the CDR3 is TGTGCCAGCAGTGGAGGTCGGGGGAGCTCCTACAATGAGCAGTTCTTC. The V call is TRBV12-3 or TRBV12-4, the J call TRBJ2-1; the D gene is possibly TRBD2 (6 bases). This CDR3 has 16 residues. The ends were cut back, 5 bases at V and 0 bases at J, with 14 bases in the middle.

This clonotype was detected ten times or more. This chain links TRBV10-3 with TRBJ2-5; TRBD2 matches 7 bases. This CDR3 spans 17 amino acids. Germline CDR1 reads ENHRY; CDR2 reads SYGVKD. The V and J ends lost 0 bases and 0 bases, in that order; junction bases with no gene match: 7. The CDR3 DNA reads TGTGCCATCAGTGAGTCGAGGCTAGCGGAGCACCAAGAGACCCAGTACTTC. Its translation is CAISESRLAEHQETQYF.

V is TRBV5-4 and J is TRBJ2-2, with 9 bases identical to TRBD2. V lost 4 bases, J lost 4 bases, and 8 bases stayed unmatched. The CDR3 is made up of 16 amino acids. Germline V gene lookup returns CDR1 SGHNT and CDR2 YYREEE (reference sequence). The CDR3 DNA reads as TGTGCCAGCAGCACGTGGAGCGGGAGGAGCACCGGGGAGCTGTTTTTT. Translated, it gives CASSTWSGRSTGELFF.

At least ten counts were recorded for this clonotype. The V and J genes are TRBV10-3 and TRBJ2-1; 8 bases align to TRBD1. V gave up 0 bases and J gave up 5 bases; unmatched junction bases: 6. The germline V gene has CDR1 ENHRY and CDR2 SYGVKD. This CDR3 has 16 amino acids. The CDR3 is CAISESRGQGNNEQFF. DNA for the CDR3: TGTGCCATCAGTGAGTCCCGAGGACAGGGAAACAATGAGCAGTTCTTC.

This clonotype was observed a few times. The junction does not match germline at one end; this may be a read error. CDR3 residues: CARSRRDSGAGEQFF. The CDR3 nucleotides are TGTGCCCGCTCTCGCCGGGACAGCGGGGCGGGTGAGCAGTTCTTC. This chain joins TRBV18 and TRBJ2-1, with D perhaps matching TRBD1 or TRBD2 (7 bases each). The CDR3 extends over 15 amino acids. The germline V gene has CDR1 KGHSH and CDR2 LQKENI.

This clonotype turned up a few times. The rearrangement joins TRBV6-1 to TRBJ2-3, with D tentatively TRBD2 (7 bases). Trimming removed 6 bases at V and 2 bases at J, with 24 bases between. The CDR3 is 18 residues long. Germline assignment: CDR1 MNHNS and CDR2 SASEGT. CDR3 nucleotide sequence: TGTGCCAGCAGGAACCCTTTCGGGGGGCGAGGATACACAGATACGCAGTATTTT. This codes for CASRNPFGGRGYTDTQYF.

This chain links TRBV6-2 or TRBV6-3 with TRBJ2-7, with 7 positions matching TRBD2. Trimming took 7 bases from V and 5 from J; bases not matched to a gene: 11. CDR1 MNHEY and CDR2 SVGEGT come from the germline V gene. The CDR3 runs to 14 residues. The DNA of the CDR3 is TGTGCCAGCACCGGCGGGAGTGAGGATAACGAGCAGTACTTC. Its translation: CASTGGSEDNEQYF.

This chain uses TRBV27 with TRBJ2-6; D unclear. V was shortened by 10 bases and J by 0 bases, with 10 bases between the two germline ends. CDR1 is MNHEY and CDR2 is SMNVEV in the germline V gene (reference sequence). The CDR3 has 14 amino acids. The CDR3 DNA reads TGTGCCACCCGCCGGAGCTCTGGGGCCAACGTCCTGACTTTC. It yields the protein CATRRSSGANVLTF.

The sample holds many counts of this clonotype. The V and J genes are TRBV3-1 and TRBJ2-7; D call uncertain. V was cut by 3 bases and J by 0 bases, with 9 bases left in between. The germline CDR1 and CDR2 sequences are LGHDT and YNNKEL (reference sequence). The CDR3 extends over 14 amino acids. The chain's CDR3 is CASSQQLNSYEQYF. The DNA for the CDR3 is TGTGCCAGCAGCCAGCAGCTAAACTCCTACGAGCAGTACTTC.